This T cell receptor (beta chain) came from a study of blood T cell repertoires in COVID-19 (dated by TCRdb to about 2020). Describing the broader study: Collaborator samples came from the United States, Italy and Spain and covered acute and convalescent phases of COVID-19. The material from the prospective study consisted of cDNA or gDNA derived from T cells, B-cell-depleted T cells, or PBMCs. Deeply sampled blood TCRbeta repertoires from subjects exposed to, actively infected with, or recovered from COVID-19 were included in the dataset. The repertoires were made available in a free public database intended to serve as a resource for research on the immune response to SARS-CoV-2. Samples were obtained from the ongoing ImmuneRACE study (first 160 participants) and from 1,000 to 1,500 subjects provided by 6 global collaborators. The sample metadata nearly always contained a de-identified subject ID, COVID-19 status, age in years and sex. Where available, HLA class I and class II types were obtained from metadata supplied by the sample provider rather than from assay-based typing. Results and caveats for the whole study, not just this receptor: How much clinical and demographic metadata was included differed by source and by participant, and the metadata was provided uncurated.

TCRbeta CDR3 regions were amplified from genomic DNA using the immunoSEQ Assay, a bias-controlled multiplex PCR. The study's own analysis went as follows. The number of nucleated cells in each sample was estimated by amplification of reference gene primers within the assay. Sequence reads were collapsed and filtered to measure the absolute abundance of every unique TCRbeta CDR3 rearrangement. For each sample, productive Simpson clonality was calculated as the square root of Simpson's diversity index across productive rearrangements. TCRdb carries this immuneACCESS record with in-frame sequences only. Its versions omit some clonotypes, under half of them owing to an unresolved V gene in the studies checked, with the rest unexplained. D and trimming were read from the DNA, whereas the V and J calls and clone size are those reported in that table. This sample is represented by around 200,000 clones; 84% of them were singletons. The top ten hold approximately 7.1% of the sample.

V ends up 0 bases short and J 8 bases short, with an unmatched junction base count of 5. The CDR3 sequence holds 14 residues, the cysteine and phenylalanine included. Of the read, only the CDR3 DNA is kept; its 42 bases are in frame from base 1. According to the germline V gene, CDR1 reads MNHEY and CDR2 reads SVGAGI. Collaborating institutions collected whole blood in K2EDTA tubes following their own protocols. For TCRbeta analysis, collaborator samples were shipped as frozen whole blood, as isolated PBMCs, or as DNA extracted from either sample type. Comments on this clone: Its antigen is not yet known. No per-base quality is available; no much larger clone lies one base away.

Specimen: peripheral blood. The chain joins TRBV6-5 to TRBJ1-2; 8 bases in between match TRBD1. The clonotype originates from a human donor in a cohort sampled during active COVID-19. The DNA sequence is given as TGTGCCAGCAGTTACTCTGGCAGGGGGCAAGGCTACACCTTC. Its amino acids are CASSYSGRGQGYTF.